The 9 T cell receptor beta chains given below trace back to one sample, sequenced in a study of spatial heterogeneity in lung cancer. Regarding time point: sample taken at primary tumor resection. Each CDR3 protein is one row after TCRdb ran MiXCR on the 5' RACE reads. Here the sample spans fewer than 6,500 distinct CDR3 sequences, around an eighth being singletons. Sample: lung tissue, taken at surgery. Receptors originate from a human donor with early-stage non-small cell lung cancer.

This clonotype has at least ten counts. The library was prepared for alpha chains; this beta chain is a stray read, so its frequency means little. The chain combines TRBV2 with TRBJ1-2, with D uncertain. This CDR3 is 14 amino acids long. Trimming removed 2 bases at V and 0 bases at J, with 7 bases between. CDR1 and CDR2 (germline): SNHLY, FYNNEI. The CDR3 region has the DNA TGTGCCAGCAGTGAAAGGCAGTCTAACTATGGCTACACCTTC. Encoded protein: CASSERQSNYGYTF.

This clonotype appeared a single time. The library was prepared for alpha chains; this beta chain is a stray read, so its frequency means little. The V and J genes are TRBV6-6 and TRBJ2-7; D perhaps matches TRBD2 (5 bases). The CDR3 consists of 16 residues. The V and J ends lost 5 bases and 3 bases respectively, with 20 bases between them. The germline V gene encodes CDR1 MNHNY and CDR2 SVGAGI (reference sequence). This CDR3 reads CASSHAGVSGLYEQYV. Here the CDR3 DNA reads TGTGCCAGCAGTCACGCCGGGGTTTCGGGCCTCTACGAGCAGTACGTC.

In this sample, this clonotype turned up once. With the library built for alpha chains, this beta chain is off target and its frequency is not meaningful. The chain recombines TRBV6-5 with TRBJ1-2; TRBD1 matches 8 bases. V trimming: 2 bases; J trimming: 8 bases; junction bases outside the gene matches: 10. Per germline, CDR1 MNHEY and CDR2 SVGAGI. CDR3 length: 15 residues. The CDR3 reads CASSYKRTGGHGYTF. The CDR3 DNA follows: TGTGCCAGCAGTTACAAAAGAACAGGGGGGCACGGCTACACCTTC.

In regard to this clonotype: As an off-target read in a library built for alpha chains, this beta chain has a frequency of little significance. The gene calls are TRBV4-1 and TRBJ2-5; D uncertain. Germline CDR1 and CDR2: MGHRA and YSYEKL. The CDR3 length is 16 residues. V was clipped by 0 bases and J by 5 bases, with 16 bases between them. The chain's CDR3 is CASSQDGDPRFETQYF. The CDR3 nucleotides are TGCGCCAGCAGCCAAGATGGAGACCCCAGGTTTGAGACCCAGTACTTC.

This clonotype is judged medium-sized. With the library built for alpha chains, this beta chain is off target and its frequency is not meaningful. The rearrangement uses TRBV11-2 and TRBJ1-5; D ambiguous. The CDR3 extends over 13 amino acids. Germline values: CDR1 SGHAT, CDR2 FQNNGV. Trimming took 0 bases from V and 6 from J, leaving 6 bases between them. Here the CDR3 reads CASSLDWSQPQHF. CDR3 DNA sequence: TGTGCCAGCAGCTTAGATTGGAGTCAGCCCCAGCATTTT. Together with reference TRBV11-2 and TRBJ1-5, the CDR3 gives the full variable domain: EAGVAQSPRYKIIEKRQSVAFWCNPISGHATLYWYQQILGQGPKLLIQFQNNGVVDDSQLPKDRFSAERLKGVDSTLKIQPAKLEDSAVYLCASSLDWSQPQHFGDGTRLSIL.

This clonotype was seen repeatedly, ten times or more. This beta chain is an off-target read within a library intended for alpha chains, so its frequency means little. The V and J genes are TRBV7-8 and TRBJ1-5; no reliable D call. The V gene's germline CDR1 is SGHVS and CDR2 FQNEAQ. This CDR3 comprises 13 residues. The V end was cut by 4 bases, the J end by 6 bases, with 10 bases between. The CDR3 DNA reads TGTGCCAGCAGCTATCGGGAAAGTCAGCCCCAGCATTTT. Translating it yields CASSYRESQPQHF.

Comment on this clonotype: This beta chain represents an off-target read in a library built for alpha chains; its size is of limited meaning. The chain uses TRBV2 and TRBJ1-2; 9 bases are shared with TRBD1. Germline loops: CDR1 SNHLY, CDR2 FYNNEI. The J segment lost 4 bases and the V segment lost 11 bases, leaving 8 bases of the junction unmatched. The CDR3 spans 13 residues. The CDR3: CAGRTGVGYGYTF. In DNA, the CDR3 is TGTGCCGGAAGGACAGGGGTGGGCTATGGCTACACCTTC.

This clonotype was picked up many times. The library was prepared for alpha chains; this beta chain is a stray read, so its frequency means little. The rearrangement uses TRBV20-1 and TRBJ1-4; D may be TRBD1 (6 bases). V was clipped by 5 bases and J by 4 bases, with 11 bases between them. CDR3 length equals 13 residues. Germline-derived CDR1 and CDR2 are DFQATT and SNEGSKA (reference sequence). The chain's CDR3 is CSAAGGYNEKLFF. CDR3 in DNA: TGCAGTGCTGCCGGGGGCTATAATGAAAAACTGTTTTTT.

At least ten counts were recorded for this clonotype. A library made for alpha chains picked up this beta chain off target, so its size means little. This sequence joins TRBV11-1 and TRBJ2-1; 12 bases match TRBD2. CDR1 is SGHAT and CDR2 is FQDESV in the germline V gene (reference sequence). This CDR3 has 17 amino acids. The V and J ends lost 4 bases and 2 bases, in that order; junction bases with no gene match: 6. The CDR3 DNA reads as TGTGCCAGCAGCTCTGGGACTAGCGGGCGGCCCTACAATGAGCAGTTCTTC. Translated, it gives CASSSGTSGRPYNEQFF.